This TCR beta chain originates from a study of T-cell memory formation after mild COVID-19 (dated by TCRdb to the early 2020s). In the study overall: Most TCR sequence clusters were specific to one of the two donors. In a couple of donors, T-cell clones that expanded and contracted after mild COVID-19 were tracked by sequencing TCRalpha and TCRbeta repertoires over time. Two young, previously healthy adult volunteers, one female and one male, were included in the cohort. Results the study describes overall, beyond this receptor: Some responding clones were detected in pre-infection memory, which suggested that pre-existing cross-reactive memory T cells had joined the SARS-CoV-2 response. Clones that contracted from day 15 to 85 showed balanced CD4/CD8 phenotypes, whereas a second wave of clones that expanded from day 15 to 37 leaned towards CD4+. Contracting CD4+ clones were found mainly in CM and EM memory subsets, while CD8+ clones were enriched in EMRA. SARS-CoV-2 specificity was not confirmed for the second-wave clones peaking on day 37. Only a couple of mild cases were covered in the study, and larger cohorts including severe cases with pre-infection samples were considered necessary.

Via the germline V gene, CDR1 is SQVTM and CDR2 ANQGSEA. The CDR3 goes from the cysteine to the phenylalanine over 15 residues. The CDR3 DNA has 45 bases and is translated from base 1. A distance of 14 bases separates the germline ends of V and J, which lose 6 bases and 0 bases respectively. Instrument on record: Illumina NovaSeq 6000. TCRalpha and TCRbeta cDNA libraries were constructed by 5'RACE with constant-segment primers, with sample barcodes and unique molecular identifiers being introduced. RNA was extracted from every sample with Trizol reagent. Library amplification was performed in two PCR steps, and a second sample barcode and Illumina TruSeq adapters were introduced in the second step. The libraries were sequenced on an Illumina NovaSeq using 2 x 150 bp paired-end reads. On the authors' methods: The reads were demultiplexed and collapsed into UMI-guided consensus sequences using migec v1.2.7. Using mixcr v2.1.11, UMI consensuses were aligned to TRA and TRB V and J templates and then assembled into clonotypes. Expanded or contracted clonotypes were those called significant by both edgeR and NoisET, with noise models trained on biological replicates. For edgeR calls, the thresholds were a false discovery rate-adjusted p below 0.01 and a log2 fold-change of 1. As an exploratory analysis of dynamics, max-normalized trajectories of the 1000 most abundant clonotypes were examined with PCA combined with hierarchical clustering. Separately sequenced CD4+ and CD8+ repertoires were used to assign a CD4 or CD8 phenotype to each responding clone. TCRdb's own reprocessing of the public reads used fastp at Q25 and MiXCR and kept productive beta chains. Each entry merges the rows of one CDR3 protein and shows their most common DNA and genes. TCRdb assigned the V and J calls; the authors' analysis was not used. For this sample the table gives 450,000 to 700,000 distinct CDR3 sequences, of which under 20% were detected only once. About 11% of the sample comes from the top ten.

Ficoll-Paque density gradient centrifugation was the method used to isolate PBMCs. This clonotype was counted only a few times. Its antigen specificity is not known. Base qualities are not provided; no much larger clone lies one nucleotide away. This chain is built from TRBV29-1 and TRBJ2-2; 5 matching bases give a weak D call of TRBD2. This TCR was sampled from an adult woman who had mild COVID-19 (a few samples of this study predate the infection). The sample titles of this study are shuffled in the database, so cell type and time point are left out; the donor was told from shared clones. The source material was PBMCs or a T cell subset sorted from them (not recorded which). The CDR3 in this case is CSVLRAGTNTGELFF. The nucleotide sequence reads TGCAGCGTCCTGCGGGCAGGAACGAACACCGGGGAGCTGTTTTTT.